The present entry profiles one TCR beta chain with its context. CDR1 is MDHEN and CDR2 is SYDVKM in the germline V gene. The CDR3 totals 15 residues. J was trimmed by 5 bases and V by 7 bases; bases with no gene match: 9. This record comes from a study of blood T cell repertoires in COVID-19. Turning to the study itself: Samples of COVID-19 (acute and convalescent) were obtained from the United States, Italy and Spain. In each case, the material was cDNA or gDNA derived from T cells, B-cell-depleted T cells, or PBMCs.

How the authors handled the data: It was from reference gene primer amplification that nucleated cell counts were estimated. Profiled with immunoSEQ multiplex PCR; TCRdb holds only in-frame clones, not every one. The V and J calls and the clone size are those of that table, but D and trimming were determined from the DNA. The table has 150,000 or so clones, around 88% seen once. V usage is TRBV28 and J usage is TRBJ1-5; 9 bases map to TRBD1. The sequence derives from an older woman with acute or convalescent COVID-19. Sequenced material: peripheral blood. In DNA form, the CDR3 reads TGTGCCAGCATCACAACCGGGACAGGGCATCAGCCCCAGCATTTT. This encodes CASITTGTGHQPQHF.